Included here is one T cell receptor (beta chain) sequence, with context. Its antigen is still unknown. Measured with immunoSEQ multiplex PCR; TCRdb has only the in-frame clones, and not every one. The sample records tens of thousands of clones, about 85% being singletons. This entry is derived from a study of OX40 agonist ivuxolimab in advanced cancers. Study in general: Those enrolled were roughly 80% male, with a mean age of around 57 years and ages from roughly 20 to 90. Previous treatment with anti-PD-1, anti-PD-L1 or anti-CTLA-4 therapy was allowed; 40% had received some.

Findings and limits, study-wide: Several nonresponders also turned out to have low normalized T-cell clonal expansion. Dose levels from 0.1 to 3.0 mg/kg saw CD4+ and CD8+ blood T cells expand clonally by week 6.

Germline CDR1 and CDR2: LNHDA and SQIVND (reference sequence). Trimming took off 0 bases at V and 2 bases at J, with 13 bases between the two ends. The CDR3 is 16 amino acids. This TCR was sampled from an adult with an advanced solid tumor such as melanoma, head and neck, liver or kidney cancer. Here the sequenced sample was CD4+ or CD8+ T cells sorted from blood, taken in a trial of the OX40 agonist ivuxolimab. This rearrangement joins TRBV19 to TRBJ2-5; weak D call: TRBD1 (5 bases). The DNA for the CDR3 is TGTGCCAGTAGTATAGATCGGGCAGGGCCACAAGAGACCCAGTACTTC. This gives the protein CASSIDRAGPQETQYF.